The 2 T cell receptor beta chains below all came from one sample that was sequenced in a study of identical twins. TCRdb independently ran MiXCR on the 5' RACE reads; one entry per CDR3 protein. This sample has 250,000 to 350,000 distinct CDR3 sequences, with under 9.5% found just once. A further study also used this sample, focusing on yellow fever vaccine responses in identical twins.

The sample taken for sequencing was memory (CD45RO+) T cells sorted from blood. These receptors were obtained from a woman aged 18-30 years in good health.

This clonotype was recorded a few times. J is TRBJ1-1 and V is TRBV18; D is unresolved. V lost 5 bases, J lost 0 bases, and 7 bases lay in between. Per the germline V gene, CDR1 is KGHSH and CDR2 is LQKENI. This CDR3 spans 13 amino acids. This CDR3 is CASSATMNTEAFF. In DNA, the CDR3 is TGTGCCAGCTCAGCAACAATGAACACTGAAGCTTTCTTT.

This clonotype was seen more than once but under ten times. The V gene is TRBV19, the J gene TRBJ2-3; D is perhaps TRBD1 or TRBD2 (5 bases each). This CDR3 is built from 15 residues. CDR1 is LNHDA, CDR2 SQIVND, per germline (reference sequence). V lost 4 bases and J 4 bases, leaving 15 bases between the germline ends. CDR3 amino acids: CASSTSPMGPDTQYF. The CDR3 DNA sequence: TGTGCCAGTAGTACAAGCCCCATGGGACCAGATACGCAGTATTTT.